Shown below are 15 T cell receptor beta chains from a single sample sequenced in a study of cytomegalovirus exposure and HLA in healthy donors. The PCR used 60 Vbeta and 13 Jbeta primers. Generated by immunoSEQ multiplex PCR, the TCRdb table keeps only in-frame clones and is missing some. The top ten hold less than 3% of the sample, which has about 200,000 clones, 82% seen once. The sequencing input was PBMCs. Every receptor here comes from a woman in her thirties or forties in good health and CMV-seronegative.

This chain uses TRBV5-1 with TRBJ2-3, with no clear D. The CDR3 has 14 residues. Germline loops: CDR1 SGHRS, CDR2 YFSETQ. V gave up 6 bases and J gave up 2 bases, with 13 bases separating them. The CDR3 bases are TGCGCCAGCATAGATCTTACCCACACAGATACGCAGTATTTT. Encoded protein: CASIDLTHTDTQYF.

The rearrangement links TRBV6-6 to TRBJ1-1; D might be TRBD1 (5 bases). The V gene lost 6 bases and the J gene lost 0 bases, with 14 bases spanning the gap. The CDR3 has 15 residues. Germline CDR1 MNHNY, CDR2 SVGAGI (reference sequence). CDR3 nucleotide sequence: TGTGCCAGCAGAGACAGAGAGCACATGAACACTGAAGCTTTCTTT. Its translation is CASRDREHMNTEAFF.

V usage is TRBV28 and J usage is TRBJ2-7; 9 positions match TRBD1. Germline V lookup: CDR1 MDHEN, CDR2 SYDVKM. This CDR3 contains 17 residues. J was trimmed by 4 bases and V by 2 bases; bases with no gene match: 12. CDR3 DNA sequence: TGTGCCAGCAGTTTACCACAACATCCGGGACAGGGTTACGAGCAGTACTTC. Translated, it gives CASSLPQHPGQGYEQYF.

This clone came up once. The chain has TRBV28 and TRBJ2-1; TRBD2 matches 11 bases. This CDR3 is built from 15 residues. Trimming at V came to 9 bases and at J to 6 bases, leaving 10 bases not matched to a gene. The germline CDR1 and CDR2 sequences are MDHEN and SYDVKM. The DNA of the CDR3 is TGTGCCAGTCCTCCCGGACTAGCGGGCCCCAATGAGCAGTTCTTC. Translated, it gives CASPPGLAGPNEQFF. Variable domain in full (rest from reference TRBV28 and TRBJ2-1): DVKVTQSSRYLVKRTGEKVFLECVQDMDHENMFWYRQDPGLGLRLIYFSYDVKMKEKGDIPEGYSVSREKKERFSLILESASTNQTSMYLCASPPGLAGPNEQFFGPGTRLTVL.

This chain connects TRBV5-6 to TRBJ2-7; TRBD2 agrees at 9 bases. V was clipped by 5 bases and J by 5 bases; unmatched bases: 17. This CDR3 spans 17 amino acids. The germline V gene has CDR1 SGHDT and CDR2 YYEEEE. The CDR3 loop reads CASSPAIAGVKFNEQYF. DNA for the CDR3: TGTGCCAGCAGTCCCGCAATAGCGGGAGTTAAATTCAACGAGCAGTACTTC.

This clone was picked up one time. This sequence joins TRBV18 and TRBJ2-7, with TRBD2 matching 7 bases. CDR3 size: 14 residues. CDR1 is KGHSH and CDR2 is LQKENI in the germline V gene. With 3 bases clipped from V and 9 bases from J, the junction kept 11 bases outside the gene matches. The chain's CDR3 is CASSPGLDGFAQYF. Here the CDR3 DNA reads TGTGCCAGCTCACCTGGACTAGATGGGTTTGCGCAGTACTTC.

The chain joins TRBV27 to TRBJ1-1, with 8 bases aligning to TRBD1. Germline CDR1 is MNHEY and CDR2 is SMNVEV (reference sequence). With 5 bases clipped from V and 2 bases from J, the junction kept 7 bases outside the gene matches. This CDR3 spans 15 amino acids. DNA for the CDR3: TGTGCCAGCAGTCCGCGGACAGGGATTAACACTGAAGCTTTCTTT. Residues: CASSPRTGINTEAFF.

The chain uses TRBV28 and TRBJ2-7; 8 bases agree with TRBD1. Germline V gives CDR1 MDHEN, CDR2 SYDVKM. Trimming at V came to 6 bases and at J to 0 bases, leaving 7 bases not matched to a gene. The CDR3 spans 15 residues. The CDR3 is CASRTTGGSSYEQYF. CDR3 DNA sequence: TGTGCCAGCAGAACTACAGGGGGAAGCTCCTACGAGCAGTACTTC.

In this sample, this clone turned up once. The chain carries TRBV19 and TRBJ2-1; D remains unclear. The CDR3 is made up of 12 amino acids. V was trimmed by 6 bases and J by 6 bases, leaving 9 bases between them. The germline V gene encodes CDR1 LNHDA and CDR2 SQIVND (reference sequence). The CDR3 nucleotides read TGTGCCAGTAGCAGACTGAGCAATGAGCAGTTCTTC. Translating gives CASSRLSNEQFF.

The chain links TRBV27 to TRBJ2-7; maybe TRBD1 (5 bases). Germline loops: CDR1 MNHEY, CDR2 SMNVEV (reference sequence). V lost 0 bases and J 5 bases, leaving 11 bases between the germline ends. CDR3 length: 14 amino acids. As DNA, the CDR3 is TGTGCCAGCAGTTTATCAGGGGCAACTAACGAGCAGTACTTC. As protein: CASSLSGATNEQYF.

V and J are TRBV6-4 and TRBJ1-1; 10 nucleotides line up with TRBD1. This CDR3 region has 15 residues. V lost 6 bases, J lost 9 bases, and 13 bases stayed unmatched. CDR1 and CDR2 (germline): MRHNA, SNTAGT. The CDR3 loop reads CASRDTGTGAPQAFF. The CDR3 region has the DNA TGTGCCAGCAGGGATACCGGGACAGGGGCCCCTCAAGCTTTCTTT.

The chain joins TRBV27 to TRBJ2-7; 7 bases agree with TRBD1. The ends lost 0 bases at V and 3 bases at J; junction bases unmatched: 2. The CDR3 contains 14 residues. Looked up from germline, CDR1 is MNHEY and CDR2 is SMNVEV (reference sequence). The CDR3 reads CASSLSQGIYEQYF. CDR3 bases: TGTGCCAGCAGTTTATCACAGGGGATCTACGAGCAGTACTTC.

This CDR3 reads CASSATGQGETEAFF. CDR3 nucleotide sequence: TGTGCCAGCAGCGCCACGGGACAGGGAGAGACTGAAGCTTTCTTT. This rearrangement joins TRBV9 to TRBJ1-1; 9 bases are shared with TRBD1. CDR1 SGDLS and CDR2 YYNGEE come from the germline V gene. Trimming at V came to 3 bases and at J to 5 bases, leaving 8 bases not matched to a gene. The CDR3 extends over 15 amino acids.

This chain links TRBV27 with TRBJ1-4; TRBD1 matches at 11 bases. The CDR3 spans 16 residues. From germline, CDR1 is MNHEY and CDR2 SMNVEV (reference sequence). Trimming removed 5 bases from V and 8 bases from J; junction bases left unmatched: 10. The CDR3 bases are TGTGCCAGCAGTCGCTCCGGGACAGGGGGGCGCGAAAAACTGTTTTTT. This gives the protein CASSRSGTGGREKLFF.

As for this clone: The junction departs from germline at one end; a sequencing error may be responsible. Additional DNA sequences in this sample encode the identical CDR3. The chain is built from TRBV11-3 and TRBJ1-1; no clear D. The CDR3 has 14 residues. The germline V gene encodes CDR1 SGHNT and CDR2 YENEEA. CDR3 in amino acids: CASSPDGMNTEAFF. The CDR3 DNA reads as TGTGCCAGCAGCCCGGACGGGATGAACACTGAGGCTTTCTTT.